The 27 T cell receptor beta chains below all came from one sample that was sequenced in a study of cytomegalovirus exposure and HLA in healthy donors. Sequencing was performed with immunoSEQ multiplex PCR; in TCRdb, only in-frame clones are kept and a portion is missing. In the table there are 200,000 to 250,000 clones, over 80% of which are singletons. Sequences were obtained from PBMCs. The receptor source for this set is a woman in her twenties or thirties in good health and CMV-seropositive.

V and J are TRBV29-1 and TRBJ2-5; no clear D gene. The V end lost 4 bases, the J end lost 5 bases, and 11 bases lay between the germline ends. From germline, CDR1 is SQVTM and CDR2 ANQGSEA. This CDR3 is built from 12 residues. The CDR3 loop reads CSVVKGGETQYF. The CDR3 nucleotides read TGCAGCGTTGTTAAGGGTGGGGAGACCCAGTACTTC.

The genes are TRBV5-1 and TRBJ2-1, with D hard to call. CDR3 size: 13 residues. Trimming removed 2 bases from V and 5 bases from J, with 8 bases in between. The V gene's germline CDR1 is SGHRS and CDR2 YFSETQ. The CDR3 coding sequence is TGCGCCAGCAGCTTACGACGGGACAATGAGCAGTTCTTC. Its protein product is CASSLRRDNEQFF.

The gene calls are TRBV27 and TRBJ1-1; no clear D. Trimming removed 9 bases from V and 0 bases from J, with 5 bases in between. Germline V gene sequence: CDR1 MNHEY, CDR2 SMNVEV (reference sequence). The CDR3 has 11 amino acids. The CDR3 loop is CARLMNTEAFF. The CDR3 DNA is TGTGCCAGACTTATGAACACTGAAGCTTTCTTT.

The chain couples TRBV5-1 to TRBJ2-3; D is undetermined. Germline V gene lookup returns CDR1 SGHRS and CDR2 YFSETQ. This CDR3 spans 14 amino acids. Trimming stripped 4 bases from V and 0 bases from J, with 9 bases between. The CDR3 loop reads CASSKDGSTDTQYF. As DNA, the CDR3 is TGCGCCAGCAGCAAGGACGGCAGCACAGATACGCAGTATTTT.

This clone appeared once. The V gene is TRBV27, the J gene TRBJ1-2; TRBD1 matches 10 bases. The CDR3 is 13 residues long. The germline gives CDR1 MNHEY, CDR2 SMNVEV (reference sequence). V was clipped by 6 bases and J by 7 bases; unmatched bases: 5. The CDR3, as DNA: TGTGCCAGCAGACCGACAGGGGGCCGTGGCTACACCTTC. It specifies CASRPTGGRGYTF.

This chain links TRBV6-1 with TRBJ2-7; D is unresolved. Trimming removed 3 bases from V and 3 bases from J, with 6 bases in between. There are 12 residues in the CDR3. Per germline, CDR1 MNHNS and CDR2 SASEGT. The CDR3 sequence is CASSDWGYEQYF. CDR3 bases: TGTGCCAGCAGTGATTGGGGCTACGAGCAGTACTTC.

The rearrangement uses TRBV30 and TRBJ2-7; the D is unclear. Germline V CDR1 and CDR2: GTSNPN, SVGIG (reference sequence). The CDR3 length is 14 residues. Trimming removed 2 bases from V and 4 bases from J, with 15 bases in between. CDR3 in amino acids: CAWSIGPSTYEQYF. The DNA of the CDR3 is TGTGCCTGGAGTATAGGACCCAGCACGTACGAGCAGTACTTC.

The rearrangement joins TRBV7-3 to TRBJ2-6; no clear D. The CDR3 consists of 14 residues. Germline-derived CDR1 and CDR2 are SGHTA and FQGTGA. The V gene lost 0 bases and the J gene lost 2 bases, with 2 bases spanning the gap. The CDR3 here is CASSLTPGANVLTF. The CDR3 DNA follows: TGTGCCAGCAGCTTAACGCCTGGGGCCAACGTCCTGACTTTC.

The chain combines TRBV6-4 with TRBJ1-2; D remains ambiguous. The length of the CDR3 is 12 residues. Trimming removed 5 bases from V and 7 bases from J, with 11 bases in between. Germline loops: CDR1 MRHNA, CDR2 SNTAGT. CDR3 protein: CASSPPRIGYTF. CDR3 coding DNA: TGTGCCAGCAGTCCCCCGAGGATTGGCTACACCTTC.

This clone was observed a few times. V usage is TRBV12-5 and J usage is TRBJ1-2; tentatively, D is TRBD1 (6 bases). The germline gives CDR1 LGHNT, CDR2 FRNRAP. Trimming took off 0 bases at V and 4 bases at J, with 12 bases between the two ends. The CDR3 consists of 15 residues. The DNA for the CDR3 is TGTGCTAGTGGTTTGGTTGTAGGGGGAGTCTATGGCTACACCTTC. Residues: CASGLVVGGVYGYTF.

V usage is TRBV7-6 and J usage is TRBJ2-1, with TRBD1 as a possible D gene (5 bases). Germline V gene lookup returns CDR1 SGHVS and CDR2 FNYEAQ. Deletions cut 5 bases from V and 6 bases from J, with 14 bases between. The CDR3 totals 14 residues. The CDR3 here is CASSHETGANEQFF. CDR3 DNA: TGTGCCAGCAGCCACGAGACTGGGGCCAATGAGCAGTTCTTC.

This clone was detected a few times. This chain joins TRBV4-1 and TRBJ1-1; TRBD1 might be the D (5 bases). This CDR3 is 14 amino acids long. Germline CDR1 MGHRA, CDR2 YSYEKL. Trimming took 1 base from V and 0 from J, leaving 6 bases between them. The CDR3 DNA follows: TGCGCCAGCAGCCAAGTAGGGGTGAACACTGAAGCTTTCTTT. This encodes CASSQVGVNTEAFF.

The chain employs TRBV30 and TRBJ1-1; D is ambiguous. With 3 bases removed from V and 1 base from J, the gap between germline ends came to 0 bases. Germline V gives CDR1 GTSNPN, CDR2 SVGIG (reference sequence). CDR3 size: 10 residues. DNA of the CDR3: TGTGCCTGGAGGAACACTGAAGCTTTCTTT. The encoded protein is CAWRNTEAFF.

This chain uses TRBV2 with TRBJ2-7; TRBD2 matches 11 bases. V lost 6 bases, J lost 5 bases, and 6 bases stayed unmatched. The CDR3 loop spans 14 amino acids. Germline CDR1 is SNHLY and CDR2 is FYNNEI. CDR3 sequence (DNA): TGTGCCAGCAGCCCCGCACTAGCGGGAGACGAGCAGTACTTC. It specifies CASSPALAGDEQYF.

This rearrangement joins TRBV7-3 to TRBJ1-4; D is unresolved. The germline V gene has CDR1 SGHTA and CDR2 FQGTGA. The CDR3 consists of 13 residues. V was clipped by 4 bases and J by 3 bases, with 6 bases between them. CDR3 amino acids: CASSSPANEKLFF. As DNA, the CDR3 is TGTGCCAGCAGCTCCCCGGCTAATGAAAAACTGTTTTTT.

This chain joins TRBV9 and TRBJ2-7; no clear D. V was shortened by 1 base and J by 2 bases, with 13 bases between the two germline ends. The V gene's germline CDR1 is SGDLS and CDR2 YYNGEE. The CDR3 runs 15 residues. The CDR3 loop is CASSVTETGPYEQYF. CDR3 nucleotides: TGTGCCAGCAGCGTAACGGAGACTGGTCCCTACGAGCAGTACTTC.

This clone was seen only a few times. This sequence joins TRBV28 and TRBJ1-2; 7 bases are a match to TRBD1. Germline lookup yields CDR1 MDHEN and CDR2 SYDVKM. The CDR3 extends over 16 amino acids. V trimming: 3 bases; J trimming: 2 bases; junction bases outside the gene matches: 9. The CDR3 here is CASSFGAGGRNYGYTF. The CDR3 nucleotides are TGTGCCAGCAGTTTTGGGGCAGGGGGTCGGAACTATGGCTACACCTTC.

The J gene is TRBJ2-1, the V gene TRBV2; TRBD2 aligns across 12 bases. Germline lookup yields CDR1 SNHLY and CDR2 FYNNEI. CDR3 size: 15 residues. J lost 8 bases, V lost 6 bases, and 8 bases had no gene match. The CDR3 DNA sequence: TGTGCCAGCAGATTGACTAGCGGGAGTAGGCATGAGCAGTTCTTC. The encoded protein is CASRLTSGSRHEQFF.

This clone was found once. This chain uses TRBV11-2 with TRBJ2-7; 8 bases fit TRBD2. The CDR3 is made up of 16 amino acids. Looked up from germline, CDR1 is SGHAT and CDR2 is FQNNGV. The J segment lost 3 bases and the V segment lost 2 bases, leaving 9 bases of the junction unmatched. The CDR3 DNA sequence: TGTGCCAGCAGCTTAAGCAGGGCGGGAGGAGGCTACGAGCAGTACTTC. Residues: CASSLSRAGGGYEQYF.

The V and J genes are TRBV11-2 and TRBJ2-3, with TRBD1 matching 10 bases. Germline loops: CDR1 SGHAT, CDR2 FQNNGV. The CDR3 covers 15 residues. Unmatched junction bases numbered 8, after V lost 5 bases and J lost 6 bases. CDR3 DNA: TGTGCCAGCAGCAGCGGGACAGGGGCTGGGGATACGCAGTATTTT. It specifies CASSSGTGAGDTQYF.

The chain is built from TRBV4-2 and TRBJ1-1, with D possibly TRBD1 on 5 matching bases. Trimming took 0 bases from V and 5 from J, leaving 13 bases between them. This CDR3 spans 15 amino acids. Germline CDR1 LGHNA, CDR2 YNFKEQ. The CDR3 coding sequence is TGTGCCAGCAGCCAAGATCGGTGGGGGGGTACTGAAGCTTTCTTT. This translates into CASSQDRWGGTEAFF.

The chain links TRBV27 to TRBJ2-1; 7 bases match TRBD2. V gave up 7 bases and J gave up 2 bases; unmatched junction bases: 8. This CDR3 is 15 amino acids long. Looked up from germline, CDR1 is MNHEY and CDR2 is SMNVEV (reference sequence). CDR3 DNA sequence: TGTGCCAGCACCACTCTTAGCGGGCCCTACAATGAGCAGTTCTTC. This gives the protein CASTTLSGPYNEQFF.

This CDR3 reads CASSYRQGENTEAFF. CDR3 bases: TGCGCCAGCAGTTATAGACAGGGGGAGAACACTGAAGCTTTCTTT. The gene calls are TRBV4-1 and TRBJ1-1; 9 bases fit TRBD1. This CDR3 has 15 residues. The germline gives CDR1 MGHRA, CDR2 YSYEKL. With 6 bases clipped from V and 1 base from J, the junction kept 6 bases outside the gene matches.

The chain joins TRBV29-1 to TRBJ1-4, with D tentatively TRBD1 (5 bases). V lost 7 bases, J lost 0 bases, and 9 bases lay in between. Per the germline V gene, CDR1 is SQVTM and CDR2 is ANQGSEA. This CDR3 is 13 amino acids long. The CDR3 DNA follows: TGCAGCGCGGCGGGGCCAACTAATGAAAAACTGTTTTTT. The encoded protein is CSAAGPTNEKLFF.

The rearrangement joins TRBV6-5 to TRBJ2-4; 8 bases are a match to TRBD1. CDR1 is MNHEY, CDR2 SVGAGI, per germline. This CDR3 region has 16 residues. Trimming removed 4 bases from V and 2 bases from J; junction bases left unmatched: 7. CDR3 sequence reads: CASSFIYRGTKNIQYF. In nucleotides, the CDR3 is TGTGCCAGCAGTTTCATCTACAGGGGGACCAAAAACATTCAGTACTTC.

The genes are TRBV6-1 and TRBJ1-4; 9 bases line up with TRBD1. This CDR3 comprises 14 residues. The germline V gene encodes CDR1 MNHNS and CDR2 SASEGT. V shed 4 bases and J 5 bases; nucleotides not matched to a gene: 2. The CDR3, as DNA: TGTGCCAGCAGTGCGGGACAGGGAAATGAAAAACTGTTTTTT. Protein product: CASSAGQGNEKLFF.

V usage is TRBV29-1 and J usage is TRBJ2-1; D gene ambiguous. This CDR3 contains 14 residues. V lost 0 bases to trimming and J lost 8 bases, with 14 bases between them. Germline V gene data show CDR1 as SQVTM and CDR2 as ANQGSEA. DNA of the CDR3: TGCAGCGTTGAAGATCAGCATAGAGCATATGAGCAGTTCTTC. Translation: CSVEDQHRAYEQFF.